This T cell receptor beta chain was sequenced during a study of CD8 T cells in ankylosing spondylitis. The study, taken as a whole, reports: A TCR beta motif of about 8 highly homologous variants seemed to mark ankylosing spondylitis blood.

As for this clonotype: As yet, its antigen is unknown.

The CDR3 extends over 16 amino acids. After removal of 1 base from V and 7 bases from J, the junction contained 6 bases not matched to a gene. Germline V lookup: CDR1 LGHDT, CDR2 YNNKEL (reference sequence). Quantitative molecular-barcoded 5'-RACE generated the TCR beta libraries. TCRdb itself ran the 5' RACE reads through MiXCR, one entry per CDR3 protein. Among fewer than 750,000 distinct CDR3 sequences listed, about 20% were seen once. The source of this sequence is a male donor with ankylosing spondylitis. Sequencing used blood, either unsorted or a sorted T cell fraction (not recorded which). The J gene is TRBJ2-1, the V gene TRBV3-1; 11 bases are shared with TRBD1. The CDR3 reads CASSQGGQGARNEQFF. CDR3 coding DNA: TGTGCCAGCAGCCAAGGAGGACAGGGGGCGAGGAATGAGCAGTTCTTC.